What follows is one TCR beta chain and its context. Its antigen is still unknown. This specimen belongs to a study of T cell responses to AZD1222 COVID-19 vaccine. Overall study results and limits: Baseline seropositives among AZD1222 recipients totaled only five or six. The span of vaccine-associated CD4 TCRs extended across spike, with dominance at 160-218 and 743-854. White British donors predominated, females outnumbered males, and clonal diversity was possibly underestimated.

Repertoires were generated with immunoSEQ multiplex PCR, while TCRdb's copy carries only in-frame clones and drops some. Among 150,000 to 200,000 clones listed, around 92% were seen once. V was pared by 4 bases and J by 3 bases, with 10 bases between. The CDR3 is 12 residues long. Germline loops: CDR1 GTSNPN, CDR2 SVGIG (reference sequence). V usage is TRBV30 and J usage is TRBJ2-7, with TRBD2 as a possible D gene (6 bases). This specimen was peripheral blood, taken on day 0 of AZD1222 vaccination. This sequence originates from an adult in good health. DNA for the CDR3: TGTGCCTGGACCCGGGGAGGCTACGAGCAGTACTTC. Its protein is CAWTRGGYEQYF.